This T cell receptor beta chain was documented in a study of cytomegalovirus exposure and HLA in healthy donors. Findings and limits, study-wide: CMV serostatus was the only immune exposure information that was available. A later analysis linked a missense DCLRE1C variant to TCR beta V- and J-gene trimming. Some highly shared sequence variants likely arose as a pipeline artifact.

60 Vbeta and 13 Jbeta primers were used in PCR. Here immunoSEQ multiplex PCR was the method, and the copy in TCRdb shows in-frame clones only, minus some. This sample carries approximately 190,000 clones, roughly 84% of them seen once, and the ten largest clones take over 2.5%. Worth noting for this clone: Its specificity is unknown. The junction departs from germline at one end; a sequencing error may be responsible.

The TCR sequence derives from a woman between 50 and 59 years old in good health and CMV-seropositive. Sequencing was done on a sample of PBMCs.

The CDR3 spells CASSLGTAGYGYTF. CDR3 bases: TGTGCCAGCAGTTTAGGGACAGCCGGCTATGGCTACACCTTC. The chain carries TRBV7-9 and TRBJ1-2, with 7 bases fitting TRBD1. The V gene's germline CDR1 is SEHNR and CDR2 FQNEAQ (reference sequence). The CDR3 sequence is 14 residues long. The full variable domain, rest sourced from reference TRBV7-9 and TRBJ1-2, is DTGVSQNPRHKITKRGQNVTFRCDPISEHNRLYWYRQTLGQGPEFLTYFQNEAQLEKSRLLSDRFSAERPKGSFSTLEIQRTEQGDSAMYLCASSLGTAGYGYTFGSGTRLTVV.